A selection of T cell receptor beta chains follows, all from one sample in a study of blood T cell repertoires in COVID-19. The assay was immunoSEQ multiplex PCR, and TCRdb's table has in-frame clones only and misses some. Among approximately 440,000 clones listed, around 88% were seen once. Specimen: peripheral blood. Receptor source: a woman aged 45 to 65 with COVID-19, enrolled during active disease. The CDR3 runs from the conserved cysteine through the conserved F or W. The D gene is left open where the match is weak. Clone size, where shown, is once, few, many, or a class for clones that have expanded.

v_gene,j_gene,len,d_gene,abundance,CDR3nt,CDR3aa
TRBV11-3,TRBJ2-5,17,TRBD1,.,TGTGCCAGCAGCCCCCGGGCCGGACAGGGATCGGGGGAGACCCAGTACTTC,CASSPRAGQGSGETQYF
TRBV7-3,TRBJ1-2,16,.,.,TGTGCCAGCAGCCCGACGGGGGGGTATCATCTCTATGGCTACACCTTC,CASSPTGGYHLYGYTF
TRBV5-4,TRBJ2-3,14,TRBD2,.,TGTGCCAGCAGCTTGGAGGTTAGCGGGGATACGCAGTATTTT,CASSLEVSGDTQYF
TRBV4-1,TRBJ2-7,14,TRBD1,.,TGCGCCAGCAGCCAAGGTGGACAGGGGTACGAGCAGTACTTC,CASSQGGQGYEQYF
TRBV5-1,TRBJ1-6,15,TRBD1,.,TGCGCCAGCAGTCAGTGGACAGGCGATAATTCACCCCTCCACTTT,CASSQWTGDNSPLHF
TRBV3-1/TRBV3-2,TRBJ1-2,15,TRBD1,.,TGTGCCAGCAGCGTCCCGGGACAGGGAACGGCTGGCTACACCTTC,CASSVPGQGTAGYTF
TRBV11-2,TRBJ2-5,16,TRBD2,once,TGTGCCAGCAGCTTAGATCGCCCCGGGGGGGAAGAGACCCAGTACTTC,CASSLDRPGGEETQYF
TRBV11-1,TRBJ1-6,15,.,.,TGTGCCAGCAGCCTACAGACAGCCTCAGATTCACCCCTCCACTTT,CASSLQTASDSPLHF
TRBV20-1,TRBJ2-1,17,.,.,TGCAGTGCTAGTCGTTCATCCGGGGGACGGCCCCTAGATGGAAAGTTCTTC,CSASRSSGGRPLDGKFF
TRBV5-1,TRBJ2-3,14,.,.,TGCGCCAGCAGACCGGGCGGGGTCACAGATACGCAGTATTTT,CASRPGGVTDTQYF
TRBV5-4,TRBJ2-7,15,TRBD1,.,TGTGCCAGCAGCGGGGCCGCTACAGGGGACTACGAGCAGTACTTC,CASSGAATGDYEQYF
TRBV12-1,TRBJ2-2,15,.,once,TGTGCCAGCAGCCCTACAGGAGAGAACACCGGGGAGCTGTTTTTT,CASSPTGENTGELFF
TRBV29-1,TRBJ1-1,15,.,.,TGCAGCGTTGTAGGTCCCGGACATACGAACACTGAAGCTTTCTTT,CSVVGPGHTNTEAFF
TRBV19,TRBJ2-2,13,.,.,TGTGCCAGTACCCCCCCCCACTCCGGGGAGCTGTTTTTT,CASTPPHSGELFF
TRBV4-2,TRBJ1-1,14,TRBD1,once,TGTGCCAGCCGGGGGACAGGGAGTTTAACTGAAGCTTTCTTT,CASRGTGSLTEAFF
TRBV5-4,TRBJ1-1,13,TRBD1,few,TGTGCCAGCAGCGTCGACAGGGGGACTGAAGCTTTCTTT,CASSVDRGTEAFF